The T cell receptor (beta chain) under discussion was sequenced for a study of blood T cell repertoires in COVID-19. For the study at large: Specimens from acute and convalescent COVID-19 originated in the United States, Italy and Spain.

CDR1 and CDR2 (germline): LGHDT, YNNKEL (reference sequence). The CDR3 totals 14 residues. J lost 5 bases, V lost 2 bases, and 6 bases had no gene match. Sequencing used immunoSEQ multiplex PCR; TCRdb keeps in-frame clones, though not all of them. The sample includes about 170,000 clones, around 81% seen only once; the top ten take roughly 2.6%. The source material was peripheral blood. The chain is built from TRBV3-1 (or the pseudogene TRBV3-2) and TRBJ2-7; 7 bases fit TRBD2. This receptor was identified in a human donor with acute or convalescent COVID-19. The donor label of this sample is uncertain. The CDR3 is CASSQNREVDEQYF. In nucleotides, the CDR3 is TGTGCCAGCAGCCAAAATCGGGAGGTGGACGAGCAGTACTTC.